This T cell receptor beta chain was sequenced in a study of shared clonotypes between healthy human individuals. Whole-study context: Donors, aged 18 to 49, were a couple of women and three men. Study-wide results and limits: Naive subsets generally exceeded memory subsets in estimated richness.

V gave up 4 bases and J gave up 1 base; unmatched junction bases: 9. Germline V lookup: CDR1 SGHRS, CDR2 YFSETQ. The CDR3 loop spans 16 amino acids. It was 200 ng DNA, 25,000 to 35,000 T cell genomes, that sorted-subset replicate PCRs used. Clones were read by immunoSEQ multiplex PCR, and TCRdb kept only the in-frame ones, dropping some. This sample has just under 350,000 clones, with less than 85% found just once. As for this clone: Its specificity is unknown.

This receptor was identified in a young man in good health. The chain has TRBV5-1 and TRBJ2-3; 7 bases are shared with TRBD2. Sequencing used memory CD4+ T cells sorted from blood. The subset: CD45RA-negative fraction. The CDR3: CASSLRDYTGTDTQYF. The CDR3 DNA reads TGCGCCAGCAGCCTGCGGGACTACACGGGCACAGATACGCAGTATTTT.